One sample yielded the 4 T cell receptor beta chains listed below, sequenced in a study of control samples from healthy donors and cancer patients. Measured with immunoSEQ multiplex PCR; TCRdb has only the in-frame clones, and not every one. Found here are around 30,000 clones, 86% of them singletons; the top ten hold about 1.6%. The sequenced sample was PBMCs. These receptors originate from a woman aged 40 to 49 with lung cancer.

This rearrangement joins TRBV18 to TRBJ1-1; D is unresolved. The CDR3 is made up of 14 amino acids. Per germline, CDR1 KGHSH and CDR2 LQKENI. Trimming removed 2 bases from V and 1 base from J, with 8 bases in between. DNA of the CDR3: TGTGCCAGCTCACCAAGTCAAGGGAACACTGAAGCTTTCTTT. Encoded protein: CASSPSQGNTEAFF.

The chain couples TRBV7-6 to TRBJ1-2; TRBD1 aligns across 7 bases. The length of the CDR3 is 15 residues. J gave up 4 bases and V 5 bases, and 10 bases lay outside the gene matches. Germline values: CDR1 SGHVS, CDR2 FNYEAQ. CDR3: CASSPSGTALYGYTF. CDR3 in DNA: TGTGCCAGCAGCCCCAGCGGGACAGCCCTCTATGGCTACACCTTC.

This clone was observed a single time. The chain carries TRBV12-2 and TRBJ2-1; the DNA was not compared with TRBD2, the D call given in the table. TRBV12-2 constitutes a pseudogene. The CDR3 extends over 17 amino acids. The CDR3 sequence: CASRLARTSGSYNEQFF. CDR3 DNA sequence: TGTGCAAGTCGCTTAGCCCGGACTAGCGGCTCCTACAATGAGCAGTTCTTC.

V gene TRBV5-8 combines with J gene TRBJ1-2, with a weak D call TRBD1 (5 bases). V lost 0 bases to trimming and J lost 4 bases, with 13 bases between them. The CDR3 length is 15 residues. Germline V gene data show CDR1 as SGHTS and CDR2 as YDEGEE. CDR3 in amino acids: CASSLEQAWSYGYTF. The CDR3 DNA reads TGTGCCAGCAGCTTGGAACAGGCTTGGAGCTATGGCTACACCTTC.